This T cell receptor beta chain comes out of a study of early T cells in non-severe SARS-CoV-2 infection. The wider study: Chains stayed unpaired after sequencing of bulk RNA from unsorted whole blood.

Via MiXCR, TCRdb re-called the 5' RACE reads, giving one row per CDR3 protein. The table lists more than 70,000 distinct CDR3 sequences, roughly an eighth of them singletons. Deletions cut 4 bases from V and 7 bases from J, with 3 bases between. The CDR3 runs 10 residues. The V gene's germline CDR1 is MDHEN and CDR2 SYDVKM. This clonotype was counted at least ten times. This chain connects TRBV28 to TRBJ2-3; D is ambiguous. This clonotype was sampled from an adult who was a healthcare worker with PCR-confirmed SARS-CoV-2 infection or an uninfected control (not recorded which). Sample: whole blood. CDR3 DNA: TGTGCCAGCAGTTATAATACGCAGTATTTT. As protein: CASSYNTQYF.